Below, 2 T cell receptor beta chains from the same sample are listed, as sequenced in a study of T cell repertoires in MIS-A myocarditis. Assay used: immunoSEQ multiplex PCR; TCRdb lists only in-frame clones, some missing. The table shows about 700 clones, with around 84% occurring only once. The sequenced sample was pericardium tissue obtained at autopsy. These receptors were obtained from a man aged 18 to 29 with fulminant myocarditis from multisystem inflammatory syndrome in adults (MIS-A) after COVID-19.

In this sample, this clone turned up once. V is TRBV9 and J is TRBJ2-3, with D perhaps being TRBD1 or TRBD2 (6 bases each). Looked up from germline, CDR1 is SGDLS and CDR2 is YYNGEE. This CDR3 is 15 amino acids long. The germline V and J ends were trimmed by 3 bases and 5 bases, with 16 bases remaining between them. The DNA of the CDR3 is TGTGCCAGCAGCGGGGACTTGGGGGCGGTAGATACGCAGTATTTT. This gives the protein CASSGDLGAVDTQYF.

This clone appeared once. The chain uses TRBV11-2 and TRBJ1-5; tentative D call: TRBD1 (6 bases). The CDR3 loop spans 16 amino acids. CDR1 is SGHAT and CDR2 is FQNNGV in the germline V gene. The ends were cut back, 1 base at V and 0 bases at J, with 10 bases in the middle. CDR3 sequence (DNA): TGTGCCAGCAGCTTAGTCGGGGGCAGTAGCAATCAGCCCCAGCATTTT. Protein sequence: CASSLVGGSSNQPQHF.